Here is one TCR beta chain with its context. Donors were healthy HIV-negative adults without recently reported acute infections or vaccinations. The CDR3 extends over 15 amino acids. V shed 6 bases and J 0 bases; nucleotides not matched to a gene: 6. Looked up from germline, CDR1 is SGHTA and CDR2 is FQGTGA. This record belongs to a study of shared clonotypes between healthy human individuals. Assay: immunoSEQ multiplex PCR; the TCRdb copy retains only in-frame clones and omits some. The table includes 800,000 to 1,200,000 clones, approximately 80% detected once. V and J are TRBV7-3 and TRBJ1-1; TRBD1 aligns across 8 bases. Sequenced input: memory CD4+ T cells from PBMCs. Subset denoted: CD45RA-negative fraction. The TCR sequence derives from a man aged 18-30 years in good health. Some clones in this sample may be carry-over from other donors' samples. CDR3 residues: CASSRQGTMNTEAFF. CDR3 sequence (DNA): TGTGCCAGCAGTCGACAGGGGACCATGAACACTGAAGCTTTCTTT.